One sample yielded the 8 T cell receptor beta chains listed below, sequenced in a study of blood T cells in healthy people across ages. Primed by a sample-barcoded 5' primer and a J-beta primer mix, a second PCR proceeded for about 7 to 12 cycles. TCRdb reprocessed the 5' RACE reads with MiXCR, giving one entry per CDR3 protein. The table shows approximately 810,000 distinct CDR3 sequences, with around 28% occurring only once. The specimen was blood. These receptors were collected from a woman of 80 years or more in good health.

In its sample, this clonotype was seen once. The chain couples TRBV12-3 or TRBV12-4 to TRBJ2-3; 10 bases line up with TRBD2. The CDR3 is 13 amino acids. Trimming at V came to 5 bases and at J to 6 bases, leaving 2 bases not matched to a gene. The CDR3 sequence is CASSPAGGDTQYF. The DNA for the CDR3 is TGTGCCAGCAGTCCAGCGGGGGGGGATACGCAGTATTTT.

This clonotype came up a few times. A read error is possible here, since a much larger clone lies one base away. V usage is TRBV5-1 and J usage is TRBJ2-1; D is uncertain. This CDR3 is 14 amino acids long. CDR1 is SGHRS, CDR2 YFSETQ, per germline. The CDR3 is CASNLAPANNEQFF. The CDR3, as DNA: TGCGCCAGCAACTTGGCCCCAGCCAACAATGAGCAGTTCTTC.

This clonotype was counted ten times or more. V is TRBV7-2 and J is TRBJ2-3; D is possibly TRBD2 (7 bases). V gave up 0 bases and J gave up 3 bases, with 16 bases separating them. CDR1 and CDR2 from the germline V gene are SGHTA and FQGNSA. This CDR3 comprises 17 residues. The CDR3 nucleotides are TGTGCCAGCAGCTTAGCCTGGGGGGGCCAGGGAACAGATACGCAGTATTTT. As protein: CASSLAWGGQGTDTQYF.

This clonotype was detected ten times or more. The J gene is TRBJ2-5, the V gene TRBV9; D may be TRBD1 (5 bases). Germline CDR1 SGDLS, CDR2 YYNGEE. Trimming removed 0 bases at V and 4 bases at J, with 10 bases between. The CDR3 extends over 14 amino acids. CDR3 amino acids: CASSVGRGSETQYF. As DNA, the CDR3 is TGTGCCAGCAGCGTAGGAAGGGGCTCAGAGACCCAGTACTTC.

This chain's CDR3 is CASSFATRLVYEQYF. Here the CDR3 DNA reads TGTGCCAGCAGTTTTGCGACTAGATTAGTCTACGAGCAGTACTTC. The gene calls are TRBV12-3 or TRBV12-4 and TRBJ2-7, with D perhaps matching TRBD2 (6 bases). Trimming took off 3 bases at V and 3 bases at J, with 15 bases between the two ends. CDR3 length: 15 amino acids.

This clonotype was seen more than once but under ten times. This rearrangement joins TRBV7-2 to TRBJ1-1; 9 nucleotides agree with TRBD1. J lost 1 base, V lost 2 bases, and 8 bases had no gene match. This CDR3 is 17 amino acids long. Germline assignment: CDR1 SGHTA and CDR2 FQGNSA. The CDR3: CASSLRPVGQGNTEAFF. In nucleotides, the CDR3 is TGTGCCAGCAGCTTAAGGCCCGTGGGACAGGGGAACACTGAAGCTTTCTTT.

This clonotype was detected only once. The CDR3 loop is CSASRQWEVSNQPQHF. For the CDR3, the DNA is TGCAGTGCTAGCAGGCAGTGGGAGGTCAGCAATCAGCCCCAGCATTTT. The chain couples TRBV20-1 to TRBJ1-5, with D unclear. CDR3 length: 16 amino acids. The V gene lost 3 bases and the J gene lost 1 base, with 16 bases spanning the gap. Germline V gene lookup returns CDR1 DFQATT and CDR2 SNEGSKA (reference sequence).

About this clonotype: A clone one base away is much larger, so this may be a read error. The rearrangement joins TRBV20-1 to TRBJ2-3; 8 bases align to TRBD2. CDR3 length equals 16 residues. Losses at the gene ends were 7 bases for V and 1 base for J; bases not matched to a gene: 13. The germline gives CDR1 DFQATT, CDR2 SNEGSKA (reference sequence). The CDR3 protein is CSDTEGLGWGTDTQYF. DNA of the CDR3: TGCAGTGATACGGAGGGACTAGGGTGGGGCACAGATACGCAGTATTTT.